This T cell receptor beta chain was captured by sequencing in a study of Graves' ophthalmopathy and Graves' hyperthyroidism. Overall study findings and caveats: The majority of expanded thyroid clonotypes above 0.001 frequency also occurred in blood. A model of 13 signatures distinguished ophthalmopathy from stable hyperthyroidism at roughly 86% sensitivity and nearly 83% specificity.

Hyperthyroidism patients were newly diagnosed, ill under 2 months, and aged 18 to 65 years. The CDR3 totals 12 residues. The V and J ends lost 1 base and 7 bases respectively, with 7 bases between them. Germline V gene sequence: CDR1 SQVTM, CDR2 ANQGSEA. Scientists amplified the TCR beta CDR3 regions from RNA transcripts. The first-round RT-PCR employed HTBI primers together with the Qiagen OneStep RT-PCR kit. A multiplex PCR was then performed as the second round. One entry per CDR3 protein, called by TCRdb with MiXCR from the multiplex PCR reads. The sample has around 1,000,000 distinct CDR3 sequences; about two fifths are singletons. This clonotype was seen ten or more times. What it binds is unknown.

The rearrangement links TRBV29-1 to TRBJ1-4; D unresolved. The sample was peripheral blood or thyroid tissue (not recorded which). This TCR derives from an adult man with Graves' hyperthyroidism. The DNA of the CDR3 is TGCAGCGTTGAAGGGTGGGGTGAAAAACTGTTTTTT. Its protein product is CSVEGWGEKLFF.